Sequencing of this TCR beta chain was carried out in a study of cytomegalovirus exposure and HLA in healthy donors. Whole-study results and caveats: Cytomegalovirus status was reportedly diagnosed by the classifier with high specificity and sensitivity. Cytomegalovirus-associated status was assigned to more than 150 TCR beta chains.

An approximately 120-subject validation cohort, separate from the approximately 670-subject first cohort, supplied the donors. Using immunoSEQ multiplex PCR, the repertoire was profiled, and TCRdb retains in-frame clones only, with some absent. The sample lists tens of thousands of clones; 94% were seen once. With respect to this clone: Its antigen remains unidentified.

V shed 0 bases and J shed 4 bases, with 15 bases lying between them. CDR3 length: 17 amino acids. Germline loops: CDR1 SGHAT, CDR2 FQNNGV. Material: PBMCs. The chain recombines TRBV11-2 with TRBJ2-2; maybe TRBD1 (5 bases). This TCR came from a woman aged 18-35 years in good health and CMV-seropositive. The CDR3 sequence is CASSLDQGGQITGELFF. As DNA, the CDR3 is TGTGCCAGCAGCTTAGATCAGGGTGGGCAGATCACCGGGGAGCTGTTTTTT.